The clone carrying this TCR beta chain has ten or more counts. This sample is drawn from a study of spatial heterogeneity in lung cancer. Time point here: blood at routine non-recurrence follow-up after resection. No cells were sorted before sequencing. The whole RNA sequenced was extracted from tumor, nontumor lung or frozen PBMC. Each CDR3 protein is one row after TCRdb ran MiXCR on the 5' RACE reads. The sample shows tens of thousands of distinct CDR3 sequences, 7.4% of them seen only once. Germline lookup yields CDR1 LGHNA and CDR2 YSLEER. Trimming took off 0 bases at V and 2 bases at J, with 14 bases between the two ends. The CDR3 loop spans 17 amino acids.

This TCR came from a female donor with early-stage non-small cell lung cancer. This material consisted of PBMCs, taken at follow-up. The chain links TRBV4-3 to TRBJ2-1; D is uncertain. The chain's CDR3 is CASSQEFAEITYNEQFF. The CDR3 nucleotides are TGCGCCAGCAGCCAAGAGTTTGCAGAGATAACCTACAATGAGCAGTTCTTC.